This T cell receptor (beta chain) came from a study of Graves' ophthalmopathy and Graves' hyperthyroidism. Amplification from RNA transcripts yielded the TCR beta CDR3 regions. The library came from an HTBI-primed first-round RT-PCR and a second-round multiplex PCR. TCRdb re-derived calls from the multiplex PCR reads in MiXCR, one entry per CDR3 protein. This sample has over a million distinct CDR3 sequences; around a third occur once, and the top ten carry 8.5% to 14%. Only a few counts were recorded for this clonotype. A junction end diverges from the germline sequence, so it may reflect a read error. Other autoimmune diseases, uncontrolled infections, pregnancy or lactation excluded patients from enrollment. Clinicians diagnosed using symptoms, serum thyroxine, TRAb, thyroid ultrasound and orbital computed tomography. The CDR3 covers 13 residues. Germline V gene lookup returns CDR1 MDHEN and CDR2 SYDVKM.

The chain carries TRBV28 and TRBJ2-5; possibly TRBD1 for D (6 bases). The sequence was obtained from an adult man with Graves' hyperthyroidism. The sequenced sample consisted of peripheral blood or thyroid tissue (not recorded which). The CDR3 nucleotides read TGTGCCAGCACCCCCTCGGCCGTGACAGGCTGGAAATTC. As protein: CASTPSAVTGWKF.